This T cell receptor (beta chain) was profiled in a study of blood T cell repertoires in COVID-19. For the study at large: Both acute and convalescent COVID-19 samples were obtained from the United States, Italy and Spain.

Only in-frame clones appear in the TCRdb table, and some are missing; sequencing was by immunoSEQ multiplex PCR. The table lists under 200,000 clones, 80% to 90% of them singletons, with around 5% in the top ten. The germline gives CDR1 MNHEY, CDR2 SMNVEV (reference sequence). V shed 5 bases and J shed 7 bases, with 13 bases lying between them. The CDR3 length is 13 residues. This clone was seen more than once but under ten times. Material: peripheral blood. J is TRBJ2-3 and V is TRBV27, with a possible D match to TRBD2 (5 bases). The sequence derives from a woman aged 45-65 years with COVID-19, enrolled during active disease. The CDR3 is CASSIRDSYTQYF. The CDR3, as DNA: TGTGCCAGCAGTATCCGGGATTCTTATACGCAGTATTTT.